The clone carrying this T cell receptor (beta chain) occurred a few times. Its matching antigen is unknown. PCR was performed using 60 Vbeta and 13 Jbeta primers. The data were produced by immunoSEQ multiplex PCR, yet TCRdb's version contains in-frame clones alone and is incomplete. The table lists approximately 130,000 clones, 81% of them singletons. The J segment lost 5 bases and the V segment lost 5 bases, leaving 13 bases of the junction unmatched. Germline V lookup: CDR1 WSHSY, CDR2 SAAADI. The CDR3 is 18 amino acids. This specimen comes from a study of cytomegalovirus exposure and HLA in healthy donors. Study-wide findings and caveats: Previous analysis showed most TCR beta V segments were productive about 87% or about 30% of the time.

This chain connects TRBV10-2 to TRBJ2-5; 14 nucleotides align to TRBD2. The sequencing sample was made of PBMCs. The receptor's source is a man younger than 30 in good health and CMV-seronegative. Here the CDR3 DNA reads TGCGCCAGCAGTACTCCGACTAGCGGGGGGGCATGGACGGAGACCCAGTACTTC. This sequence encodes CASSTPTSGGAWTETQYF.